A selection of T cell receptor beta chains follows, all from one sample in a study of T cell responses to AZD1222 COVID-19 vaccine. Produced via immunoSEQ multiplex PCR; TCRdb's table is partial and in-frame only. The table records 170,000 or so clones, 85% to 95% of them present only once. The material was peripheral blood, obtained 28 days after the second dose of the MenACWY control vaccine. The source is an adult who received the MenACWY meningococcal vaccine as a control. Both conserved end residues are trimmed from each CDR3. Size values are once, few and many counts, or a class for expanded clones, and some rows have none.

>.|12|TRBV5-1
ASSSQGRGTEAF
>.|11|TRBV6-5
ASRSGQSTEAF
>.|13|TRBV5-1
ASSLVGGIGQPQH
>.|11|TRBV18
ASSPLLTGELF
>.|14|TRBV19
ASSDRTGGRYHEQY
>.|12|TRBV5-4
ASSIQGLDYGYT
>once|13|TRBV6-5
ASTLTTGHGEKLF
>.|14|TRBV7-9
ASSSTTGQGAGGYT
>.|12|TRBV29-1
SVDGGLAGNTIY
>.|10|TRBV5-1
ASSLDSDTQY
>.|12|TRBV6-5
ASSYSLGTDTQY
>.|13|TRBV7-2
ASSRGTGGWNEQY
>.|12|TRBV11-2
ASSLDLRHTEAF
>.|12|TRBV5-1
ASSPGTFRTEAF
>.|12|TRBV29-1
SFWGGRKGETQY
>.|12|TRBV5-4
ASSLFQGAMPQH
>.|12|TRBV5-1
ASRRDPPSGELF